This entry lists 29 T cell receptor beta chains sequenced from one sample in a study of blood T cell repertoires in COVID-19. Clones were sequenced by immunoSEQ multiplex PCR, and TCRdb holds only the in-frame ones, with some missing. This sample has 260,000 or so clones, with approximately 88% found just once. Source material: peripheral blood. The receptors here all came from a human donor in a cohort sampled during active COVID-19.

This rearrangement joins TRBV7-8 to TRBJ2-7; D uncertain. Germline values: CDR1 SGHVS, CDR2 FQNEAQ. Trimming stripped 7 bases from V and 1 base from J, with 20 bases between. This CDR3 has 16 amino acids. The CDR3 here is CASKLSIITLSYEQYF. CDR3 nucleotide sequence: TGTGCCAGCAAGCTGAGTATAATCACTCTTTCCTACGAGCAGTACTTC.

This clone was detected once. This CDR3 reads CASRQGTLDNSPLHF. CDR3 DNA sequence: TGTGCCAGCAGACAGGGGACATTAGATAATTCACCCCTCCACTTT. The V and J genes are TRBV19 and TRBJ1-6; 8 bases are a match to TRBD1. CDR1 is LNHDA, CDR2 SQIVND, per germline (reference sequence). This CDR3 has 15 residues. V lost 9 bases, J lost 5 bases, and 9 bases stayed unmatched.

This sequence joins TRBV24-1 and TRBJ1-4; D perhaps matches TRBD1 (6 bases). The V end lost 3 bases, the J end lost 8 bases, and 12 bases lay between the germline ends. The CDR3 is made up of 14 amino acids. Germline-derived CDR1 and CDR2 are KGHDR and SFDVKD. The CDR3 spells CATSDGGPREKLFF. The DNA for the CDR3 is TGTGCCACCAGTGATGGGGGCCCTAGAGAAAAACTGTTTTTT.

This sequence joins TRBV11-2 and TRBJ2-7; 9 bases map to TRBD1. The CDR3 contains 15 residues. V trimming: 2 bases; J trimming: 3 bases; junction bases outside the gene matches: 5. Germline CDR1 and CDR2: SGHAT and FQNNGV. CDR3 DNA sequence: TGTGCCAGCAGCTTACCGGGACAGGGCCACTACGAGCAGTACTTC. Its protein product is CASSLPGQGHYEQYF.

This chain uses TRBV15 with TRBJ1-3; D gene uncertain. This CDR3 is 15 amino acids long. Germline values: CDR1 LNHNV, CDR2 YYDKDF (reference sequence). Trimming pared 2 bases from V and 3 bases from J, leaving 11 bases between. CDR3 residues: CATSRPTLGGNTIYF. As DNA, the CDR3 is TGTGCCACCAGCAGACCGACACTAGGTGGAAACACCATATATTTT.

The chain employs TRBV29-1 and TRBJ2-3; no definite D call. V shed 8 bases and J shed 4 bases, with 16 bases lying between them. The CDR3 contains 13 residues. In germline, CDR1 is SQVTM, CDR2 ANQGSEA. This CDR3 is CSLMGFRADTQYF. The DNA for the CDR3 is TGCAGCCTCATGGGTTTTCGGGCAGATACGCAGTATTTT.

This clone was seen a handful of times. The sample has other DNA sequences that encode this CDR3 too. The CDR3 nucleotides read TGTGCCAGCTCACCGTCGGGAACCTACGAGCAGTACTTC. This gives the protein CASSPSGTYEQYF. This chain uses TRBV18 with TRBJ2-7; a possible D gene is TRBD2 (5 bases). V was trimmed by 3 bases and J by 2 bases, leaving 8 bases between them. This CDR3 spans 13 amino acids. Per germline, CDR1 KGHSH and CDR2 LQKENI.

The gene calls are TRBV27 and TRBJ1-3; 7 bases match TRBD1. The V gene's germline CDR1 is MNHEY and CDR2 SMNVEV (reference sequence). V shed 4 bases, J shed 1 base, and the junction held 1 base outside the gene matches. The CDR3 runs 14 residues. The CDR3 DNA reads TGTGCCAGCAGTTACAGGGGATCTGGAAACACCATATATTTT. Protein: CASSYRGSGNTIYF.

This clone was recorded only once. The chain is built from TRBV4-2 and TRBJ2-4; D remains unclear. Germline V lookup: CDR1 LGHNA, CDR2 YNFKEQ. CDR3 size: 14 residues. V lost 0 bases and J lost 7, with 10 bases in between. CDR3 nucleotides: TGTGCCAGCAGCCAAGATCCCCTCGTGAACATTCAGTACTTC. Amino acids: CASSQDPLVNIQYF.

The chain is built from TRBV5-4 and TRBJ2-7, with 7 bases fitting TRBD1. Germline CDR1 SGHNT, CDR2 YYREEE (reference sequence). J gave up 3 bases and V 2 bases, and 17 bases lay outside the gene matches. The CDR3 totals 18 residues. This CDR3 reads CASSFTGAAPGRIYEQYF. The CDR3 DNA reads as TGTGCCAGCAGCTTCACAGGGGCAGCCCCCGGAAGAATCTACGAGCAGTACTTC.

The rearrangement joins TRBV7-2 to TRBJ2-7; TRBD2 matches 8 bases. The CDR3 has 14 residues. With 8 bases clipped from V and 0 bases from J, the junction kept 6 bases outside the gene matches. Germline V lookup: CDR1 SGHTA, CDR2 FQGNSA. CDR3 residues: CASGYSGGSYEQYF. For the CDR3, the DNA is TGTGCCAGCGGATACAGCGGGGGCTCCTACGAGCAGTACTTC.

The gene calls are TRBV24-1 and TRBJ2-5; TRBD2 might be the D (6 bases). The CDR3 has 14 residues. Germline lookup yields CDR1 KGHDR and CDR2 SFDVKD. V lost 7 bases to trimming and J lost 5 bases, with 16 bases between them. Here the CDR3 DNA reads TGTGCCACCAGCGTATCGGGGGTACGGGAGACCCAGTACTTC. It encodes CATSVSGVRETQYF.

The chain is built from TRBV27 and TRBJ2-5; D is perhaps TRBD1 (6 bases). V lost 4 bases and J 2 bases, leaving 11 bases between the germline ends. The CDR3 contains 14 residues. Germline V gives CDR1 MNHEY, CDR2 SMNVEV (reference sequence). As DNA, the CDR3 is TGTGCCAGCAGTTACGACCAGGGGCAAGAGACCCAGTACTTC. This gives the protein CASSYDQGQETQYF.

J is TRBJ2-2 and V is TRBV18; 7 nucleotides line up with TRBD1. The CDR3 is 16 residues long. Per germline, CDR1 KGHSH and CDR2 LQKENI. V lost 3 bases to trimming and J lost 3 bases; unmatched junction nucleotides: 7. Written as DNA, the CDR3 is TGTGCCAGCTCACCCCCTGGACAGGTCTACACCGGGGAGCTGTTTTTT. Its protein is CASSPPGQVYTGELFF.

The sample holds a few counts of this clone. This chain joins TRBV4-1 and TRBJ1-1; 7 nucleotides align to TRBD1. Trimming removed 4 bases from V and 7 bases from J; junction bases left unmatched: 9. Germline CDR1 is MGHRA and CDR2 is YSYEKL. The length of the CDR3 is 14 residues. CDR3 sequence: CASSRGDRGLEAFF. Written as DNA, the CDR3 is TGCGCCAGCAGCCGAGGGGACAGAGGGCTTGAAGCTTTCTTT.

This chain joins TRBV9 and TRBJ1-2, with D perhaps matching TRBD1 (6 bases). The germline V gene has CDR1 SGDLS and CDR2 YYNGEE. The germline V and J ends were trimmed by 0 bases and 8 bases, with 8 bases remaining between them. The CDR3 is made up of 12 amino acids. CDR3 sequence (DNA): TGTGCCAGCAGCGTAGTCAGGGGCGGCTACACCTTC. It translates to CASSVVRGGYTF.

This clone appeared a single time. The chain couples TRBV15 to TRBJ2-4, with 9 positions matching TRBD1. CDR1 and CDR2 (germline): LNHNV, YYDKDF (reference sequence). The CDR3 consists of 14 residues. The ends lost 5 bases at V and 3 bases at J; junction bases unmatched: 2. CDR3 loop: CATSRGQGKNIQYF. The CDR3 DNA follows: TGTGCCACCAGCCGGGGACAGGGCAAAAACATTCAGTACTTC.

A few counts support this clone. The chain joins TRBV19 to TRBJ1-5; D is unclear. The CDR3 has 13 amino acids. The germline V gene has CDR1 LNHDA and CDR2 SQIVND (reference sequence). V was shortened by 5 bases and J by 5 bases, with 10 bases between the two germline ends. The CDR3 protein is CASSGSEDQPQHF. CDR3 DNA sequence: TGTGCCAGTAGTGGGAGTGAGGATCAGCCCCAGCATTTT.

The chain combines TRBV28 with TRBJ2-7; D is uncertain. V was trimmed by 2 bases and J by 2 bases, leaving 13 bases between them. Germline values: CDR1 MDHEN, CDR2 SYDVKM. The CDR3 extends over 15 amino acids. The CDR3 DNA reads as TGTGCCAGCAGTTTAGTCCAGGCAGCCGCCTACGAGCAGTACTTC. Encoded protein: CASSLVQAAAYEQYF.

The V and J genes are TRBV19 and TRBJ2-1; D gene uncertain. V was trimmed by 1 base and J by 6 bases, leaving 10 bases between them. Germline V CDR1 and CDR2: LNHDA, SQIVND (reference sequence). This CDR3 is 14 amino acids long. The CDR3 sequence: CASSIAGRSNEQFF. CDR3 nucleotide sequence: TGTGCCAGTAGTATAGCTGGCCGGAGCAATGAGCAGTTCTTC. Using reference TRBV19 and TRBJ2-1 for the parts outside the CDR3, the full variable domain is DGGITQSPKYLFRKEGQNVTLSCEQNLNHDAMYWYRQDPGQGLRLIYYSQIVNDFQKGDIAEGYSVSREKKESFPLTVTSAQKNPTAFYLCASSIAGRSNEQFFGPGTRLTVL.

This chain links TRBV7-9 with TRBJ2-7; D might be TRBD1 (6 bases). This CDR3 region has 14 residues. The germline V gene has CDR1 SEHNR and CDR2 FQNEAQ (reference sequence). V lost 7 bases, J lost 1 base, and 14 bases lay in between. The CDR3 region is CASTLGGGSYEQYF. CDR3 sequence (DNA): TGTGCCAGCACCCTTGGGGGCGGATCCTACGAGCAGTACTTC. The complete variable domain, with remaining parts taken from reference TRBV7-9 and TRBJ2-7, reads DTGVSQNPRHKITKRGQNVTFRCDPISEHNRLYWYRQTLGQGPEFLTYFQNEAQLEKSRLLSDRFSAERPKGSFSTLEIQRTEQGDSAMYLCASTLGGGSYEQYFGPGTRLTVT.

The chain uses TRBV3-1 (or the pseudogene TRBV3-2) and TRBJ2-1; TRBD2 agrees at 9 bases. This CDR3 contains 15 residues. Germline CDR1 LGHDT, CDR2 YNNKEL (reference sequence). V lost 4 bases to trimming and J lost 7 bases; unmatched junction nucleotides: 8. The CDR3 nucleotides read TGTGCCAGCAGCCTCGGGATAGCGGGAGCTAATGAGCAGTTCTTC. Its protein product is CASSLGIAGANEQFF.

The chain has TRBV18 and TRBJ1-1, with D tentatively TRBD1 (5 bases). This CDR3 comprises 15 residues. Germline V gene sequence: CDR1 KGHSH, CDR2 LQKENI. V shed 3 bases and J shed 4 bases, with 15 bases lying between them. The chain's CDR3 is CASSPSDAGGTEAFF. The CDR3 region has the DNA TGTGCCAGCTCACCTTCGGACGCCGGGGGCACTGAAGCTTTCTTT.

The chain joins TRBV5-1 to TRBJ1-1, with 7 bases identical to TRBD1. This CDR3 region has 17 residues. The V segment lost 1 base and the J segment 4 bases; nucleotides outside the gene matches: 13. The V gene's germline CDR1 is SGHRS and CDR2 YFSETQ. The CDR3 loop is CASSLRTGRVAGTEAFF. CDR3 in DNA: TGCGCCAGCAGCTTGAGGACAGGAAGAGTTGCGGGCACTGAAGCTTTCTTT.

The CDR3 region has the DNA TGCGCCAGCAGCCAAGGACGCGCGGGGGGGCCCGGGGAGCTGTTTTTT. Protein sequence: CASSQGRAGGPGELFF. This chain uses TRBV4-3 with TRBJ2-2, with 9 bases fitting TRBD2. Germline assignment: CDR1 LGHNA and CDR2 YSLEER. This CDR3 has 16 amino acids. With V trimmed by 1 base and J by 6 bases, 6 bases remained unmatched.

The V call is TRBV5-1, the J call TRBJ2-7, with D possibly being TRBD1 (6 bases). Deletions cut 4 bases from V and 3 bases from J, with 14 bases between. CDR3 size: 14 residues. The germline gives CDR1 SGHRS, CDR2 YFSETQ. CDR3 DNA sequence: TGCGCCAGCAGCCAAAAGGACAGCATCTACGAGCAGTACTTC. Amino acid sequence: CASSQKDSIYEQYF.

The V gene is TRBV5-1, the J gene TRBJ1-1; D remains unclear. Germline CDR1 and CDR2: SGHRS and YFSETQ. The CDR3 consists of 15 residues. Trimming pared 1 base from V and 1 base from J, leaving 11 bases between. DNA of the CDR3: TGCGCCAGCAGCTTGAGATCAGGAACGAACACTGAAGCTTTCTTT. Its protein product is CASSLRSGTNTEAFF.

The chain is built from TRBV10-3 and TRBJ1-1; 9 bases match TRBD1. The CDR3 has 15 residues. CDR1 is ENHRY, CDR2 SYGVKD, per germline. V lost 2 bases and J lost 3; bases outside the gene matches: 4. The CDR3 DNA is TGTGCCATCAGTGAGGCGAACAGGGGGCACACTGAAGCTTTCTTT. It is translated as CAISEANRGHTEAFF.

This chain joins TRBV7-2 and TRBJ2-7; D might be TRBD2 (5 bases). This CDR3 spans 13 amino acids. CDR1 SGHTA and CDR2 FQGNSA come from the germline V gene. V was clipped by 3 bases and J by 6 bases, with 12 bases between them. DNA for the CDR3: TGTGCCAGCAGCTTTCGGAGGAGTATCGAGCAGTACTTC. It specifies CASSFRRSIEQYF.